The present T cell receptor (beta chain) was sequenced within a study of T cell clonality in common variable immunodeficiency. Only in-frame clones appear in the TCRdb table, and some are missing; sequencing was by immunoSEQ multiplex PCR. This sample comprises tens of thousands of clones, none seen once only. To note about this clone: The read is 3 residues too short to cover the CDR3 end, so that end is filled in from the germline J gene.

CDR3 size: 13 residues. Germline V lookup: CDR1 LNHDA, CDR2 SQIVND (reference sequence). The V and J genes are TRBV19 and TRBJ2-4; D not certain. The sample taken for sequencing was peripheral blood mononuclear cells. This TCR was recovered from a person aged 18 to 75 in good health. This CDR3 reads CASSSINEQPQYF. The DNA read from the CDR3 is TGTGCCAGTAGTTCCATTAACGAACAGCCT.